Listed below are T cell receptor beta chains from one sample, sequenced in a study of T cells after yellow fever vaccination. TCRdb re-derived calls from the 5' RACE reads in MiXCR, one entry per CDR3 protein. The top ten clones hold less than 25% of a sample with 300,000 to 350,000 distinct CDR3 sequences, roughly 4% of them seen once. The input for sequencing was PBMCs, taken 5 days after the yellow fever booster vaccination. The origin of the receptors is a man aged 18-30 years who received the YFV17D yellow fever vaccine. The CDR3 runs from the conserved cysteine through the conserved F or W. Each record gives: V gene, D gene, J gene, clone size, CDR3 protein, CDR3 DNA. D genes are given only for firm matches. Size tells how often a clone was seen (once, few, many) or the class of an expanded clone, and some rows leave it out.

>TRBV4-1|-|TRBJ1-6|few
CASSQASGGDSPLHF
TGCGCCAGCAGCCAAGCTTCCGGGGGGGATTCACCCCTCCACTTT
>TRBV6-6|-|TRBJ1-4|-
CASSDEQGLGNEKLFF
TGTGCCAGCAGTGACGAACAGGGACTTGGTAATGAAAAACTGTTTTTT
>TRBV29-1|TRBD1|TRBJ1-1|-
CSVRTGSPSTEAFF
TGCAGCGTGCGGACAGGTTCCCCGAGTACTGAAGCTTTCTTT
>TRBV5-1|-|TRBJ1-6|many
CASSLDTLDSPLHF
TGCGCCAGCAGCTTGGACACCTTGGATTCACCCCTCCACTTT
>TRBV20-1|TRBD1|TRBJ1-5|many
CSARARGQGFNQPQHF
TGCAGTGCTAGAGCGAGGGGACAGGGGTTCAATCAGCCCCAGCATTTT
>TRBV2|TRBD2|TRBJ2-7|-
CASRAPSGGTYEQYF
TGTGCCAGCAGAGCCCCTAGCGGGGGGACCTACGAGCAGTACTTC
>TRBV4-1|-|TRBJ1-2|-
CASSPSPTGNYGYTF
TGCGCCAGCAGCCCCTCCCCGACAGGAAACTATGGCTACACCTTC
>TRBV12-3/TRBV12-4|TRBD1|TRBJ2-5|-
CASRRDSNEETQYF
TGTGCCAGCAGACGGGACAGCAATGAAGAGACCCAGTACTTC
>TRBV29-1|-|TRBJ1-1|few
CSVEDLGTEAFF
TGCAGCGTTGAAGATCTGGGAACTGAAGCTTTCTTT
>TRBV19|-|TRBJ2-2|-
CASSIVAPANTGELFF
TGTGCCAGTAGTATAGTCGCCCCTGCGAACACCGGGGAGCTGTTTTTT
>TRBV4-3|-|TRBJ2-7|many
CASSPGTAGYEQYF
TGCGCCAGCAGCCCCGGGACAGCGGGCTACGAGCAGTACTTC
>TRBV6-5|TRBD1|TRBJ1-1|few
CASSYDRGTPAQAFF
TGTGCCAGCAGTTACGACAGGGGGACCCCTGCGCAGGCTTTCTTT
>TRBV12-3/TRBV12-4|-|TRBJ1-1|-
CASSFSGGGNTEAFF
TGTGCCAGCAGTTTTTCTGGAGGGGGTAACACTGAAGCTTTCTTT
>TRBV18|-|TRBJ1-4|-
CASSPRDEKLFF
TGTGCCAGCTCACCACGGGATGAAAAACTGTTTTTT
>TRBV5-1|-|TRBJ1-3|-
CASRLQGPSSGNTIYF
TGCGCCAGCAGACTGCAGGGGCCAAGCTCTGGAAACACCATATATTTT
>TRBV5-4|-|TRBJ1-2|-
CAIYGDIGYTF
TGTGCCATCTATGGGGATATTGGCTACACCTTC
>TRBV12-3/TRBV12-4|-|TRBJ2-3|few
CASSPWTDSDTQYF
TGTGCCAGCAGCCCATGGACAGATTCAGATACGCAGTATTTT
>TRBV5-1|-|TRBJ1-2|few
CASSLGGGLHYGYTF
TGCGCCAGCAGCTTGGGTGGAGGGTTGCACTATGGCTACACCTTC
>TRBV6-1|TRBD1|TRBJ1-5|many
CASRVTGSNQPQHF
TGTGCCAGCAGAGTGACAGGGTCCAATCAGCCCCAGCATTTT
>TRBV7-2|TRBD2|TRBJ2-1|many
CASSLWGLVGNNEQFF
TGTGCCAGCAGCTTATGGGGACTAGTGGGGAACAATGAGCAGTTCTTC
>TRBV7-3|TRBD2|TRBJ2-3|few
CASSGGLGFDTQYF
TGTGCCAGCTCGGGGGGGCTAGGTTTTGATACGCAGTATTTT
>TRBV4-3|-|TRBJ2-2|many
CASSQDSRLLTGELFF
TGCGCCAGCAGCCAAGATTCGAGACTTTTAACCGGGGAGCTGTTTTTT
>TRBV27|TRBD2|TRBJ2-3|few
CASSLVAGGPSDTQYF
TGTGCCAGCAGTTTAGTAGCGGGGGGGCCGTCAGATACGCAGTATTTT
>TRBV5-1|-|TRBJ1-1|many
CASSLDGGGLTEAFF
TGCGCCAGCAGCTTGGATGGCGGCGGCCTCACTGAAGCTTTCTTT
>TRBV3-1|TRBD1|TRBJ1-5|many
CASSPGQGHRQPQHF
TGTGCCAGCAGCCCAGGACAGGGTCATCGTCAGCCCCAGCATTTT
>TRBV28|-|TRBJ1-1|few
CASSFFMRPRTAMNTEAFF
TGTGCCAGCAGTTTCTTCATGCGGCCCCGGACAGCGATGAACACTGAAGCTTTCTTT
>TRBV19|TRBD1|TRBJ1-5|few
CASSRTAGQRLYSNQPQHF
TGTGCCAGTAGCCGTACCGCGGGACAGCGACTGTATAGCAATCAGCCCCAGCATTTT
>TRBV7-9|-|TRBJ2-6|-
CASSLNSYKTGANVLTF
TGTGCCAGCAGCTTAAACTCCTACAAAACTGGGGCCAACGTCCTGACTTTC
>TRBV12-3/TRBV12-4|-|TRBJ2-5|few
CASSFVGMGETQYF
TGTGCCAGCAGTTTTGTCGGGATGGGAGAGACCCAGTACTTC
>TRBV6-6|-|TRBJ1-2|few
CASLQGLYYGYTF
TGTGCCAGCTTACAGGGCTTATACTATGGCTACACCTTC
>TRBV20-1|-|TRBJ1-2|few
CSAGGRGRYGYTF
TGCAGTGCGGGGGGGAGGGGTCGCTATGGCTACACCTTC
>TRBV18|TRBD2|TRBJ2-5|-
CASSPEPSGGPPGTQYF
TGTGCCAGCTCACCAGAGCCTAGCGGGGGGCCTCCCGGGACCCAGTACTTC
>TRBV5-4|TRBD2|TRBJ2-1|few
CASSGTSGLTGEQFF
TGTGCCAGCAGCGGGACTAGCGGGCTCACGGGCGAGCAGTTCTTC
>TRBV5-1|-|TRBJ1-4|many
CASSGTATNEKLFF
TGCGCCAGCAGCGGGACGGCAACTAATGAAAAACTGTTTTTT
>TRBV18|-|TRBJ1-2|-
CASSPGRRTGYGYTF
TGTGCCAGCTCACCGGGGCGGCGAACAGGGTACGGCTACACCTTC
>TRBV7-2|TRBD1|TRBJ2-7|few
CASSGQGAGHEQYF
TGTGCCAGCAGCGGACAGGGGGCGGGACACGAGCAGTACTTC
>TRBV12-3/TRBV12-4|-|TRBJ2-5|many
CASTKGRQETQYF
TGTGCCAGCACCAAGGGCAGACAAGAGACCCAGTACTTC
>TRBV4-3|-|TRBJ1-1|-
CASSQLRSQNTEAFF
TGCGCCAGCAGCCAACTCCGCAGCCAGAACACTGAAGCTTTCTTT
>TRBV20-1|-|TRBJ2-5|-
CSARDLGGHQETQYF
TGCAGTGCTAGAGATTTGGGGGGGCATCAAGAGACCCAGTACTTC
>TRBV6-6|TRBD2|TRBJ2-7|many
CASSYSTSGGYEQYF
TGTGCCAGCAGTTACTCGACTAGCGGGGGCTACGAGCAGTACTTC
>TRBV5-1|TRBD1|TRBJ2-7|few
CASRPGQGMDEQYF
TGCGCCAGCAGACCGGGACAGGGTATGGACGAGCAGTACTTC
>TRBV12-3/TRBV12-4|TRBD1|TRBJ2-5|few
CASSSTGTAMTQYF
TGTGCCAGCAGTTCAACCGGGACAGCGATGACCCAGTACTTC
>TRBV7-9|-|TRBJ2-2|-
CASSLTVANTGELFF
TGTGCCAGCAGCTTAACCGTCGCGAACACCGGGGAGCTGTTTTTT
>TRBV5-6|TRBD2|TRBJ2-5|many
CASSLLGLEAETQYF
TGTGCCAGCAGCCTCCTCGGACTAGAGGCAGAGACCCAGTACTTC
>TRBV4-2|-|TRBJ2-1|few
CASSHLGLGDDNEQFF
TGTGCCAGCAGCCATCTTGGACTTGGAGACGACAATGAGCAGTTCTTC
>TRBV6-5|-|TRBJ1-1|few
CASTRSRDSSEAFF
TGTGCCAGCACCCGCTCCAGGGATAGTAGTGAAGCTTTCTTT